This T cell receptor beta chain was sequenced for a study of T cells after yellow fever vaccination. Study results and limitations: FACS-sorted repertoires could contain abundant clonotypes contaminating from the bulk population. A faster peak, day 5 versus 15, was reached by the weaker secondary response. Clonotypes appearing in both CD4 and CD8 compartments existed, and their share was small.

As TCR cDNA was made by 5'RACE template switching, a universal primer site and UMIs were added. A single record per CDR3 protein comes from TCRdb applying MiXCR to the 5' RACE reads. Among some 260,000 distinct CDR3 sequences, roughly 5.6% were seen once, and the ten largest hold more than 3%. The ends lost 0 bases at V and 4 bases at J; junction bases unmatched: 9. CDR1 and CDR2 (germline): GTSNPN, SVGIG (reference sequence). The CDR3 has 16 amino acids. Only a few counts were recorded for this clonotype. Its antigen is not identified. The chain joins TRBV30 to TRBJ1-5; 7 bases line up with TRBD1. This clonotype was sampled from a man in his late teens or twenties who received the YFV17D yellow fever vaccine. The specimen comprised CD4+ T cells sorted from PBMCs, sampled on the day of the yellow fever booster vaccination. In DNA form, the CDR3 reads TGTGCCTGGAGTGTCCCAGACAGGGCCCGTAATCAGCCCCAGCATTTT. Translated, it gives CAWSVPDRARNQPQHF. Using reference TRBV30 and TRBJ1-5 for the parts outside the CDR3, the full variable domain is SQTIHQWPATLVQPVGSPLSLECTVEGTSNPNLYWYRQAAGRGLQLLFYSVGIGQISSEVPQNLSASRPQDRQFILSSKKLLLSDSGFYLCAWSVPDRARNQPQHFGDGTRLSIL.